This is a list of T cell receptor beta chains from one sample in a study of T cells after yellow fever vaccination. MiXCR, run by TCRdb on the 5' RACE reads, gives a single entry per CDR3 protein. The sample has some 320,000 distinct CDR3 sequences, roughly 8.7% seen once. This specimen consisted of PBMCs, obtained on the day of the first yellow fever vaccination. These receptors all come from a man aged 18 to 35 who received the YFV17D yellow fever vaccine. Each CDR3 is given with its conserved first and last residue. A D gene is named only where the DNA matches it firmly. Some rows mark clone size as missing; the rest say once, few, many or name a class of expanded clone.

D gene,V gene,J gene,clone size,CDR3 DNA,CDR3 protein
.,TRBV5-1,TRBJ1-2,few,TGCGCCAGCAGCTTGACACAGGGCTATGGCTACACCTTC,CASSLTQGYGYTF
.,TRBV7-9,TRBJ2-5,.,TGTGCCAGCAGCTTATTCCCCGGGGGCTCGGAGACCCAGTACTTC,CASSLFPGGSETQYF
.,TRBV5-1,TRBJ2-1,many,TGCGCCAGCAGCTCGGAGGTTGGCGCTTACAATGAGCAGTTCTTC,CASSSEVGAYNEQFF
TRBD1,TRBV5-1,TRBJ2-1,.,TGCGCCAGCAGCTTGATGTGGACAGGGGAAATCGATGAGCAGTTCTTC,CASSLMWTGEIDEQFF
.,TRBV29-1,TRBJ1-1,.,TGCAGCGTTGGTCCCCATATGAACACTGAAGCTTTCTTT,CSVGPHMNTEAFF
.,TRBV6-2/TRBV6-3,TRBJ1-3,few,TGTGCCAGCAGTTACTCGCCAAGGAACACCATATATTTT,CASSYSPRNTIYF
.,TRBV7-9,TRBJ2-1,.,TGTGCCAGCAGAAAAGCCGGGACAAACAATGAGCAGTTCTTC,CASRKAGTNNEQFF
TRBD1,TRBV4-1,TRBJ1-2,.,TGCGCCAGCAGCCAGGGACAGGCGAGATCTAACTATGGCTACACCTTC,CASSQGQARSNYGYTF
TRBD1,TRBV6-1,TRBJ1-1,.,TGTGCCAGCAGTAAACCGGGACAGGTCTATGAAGCTTTCTTT,CASSKPGQVYEAFF
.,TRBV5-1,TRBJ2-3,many,TGCGCCAGCACCCAAGTTGTAGGGAGCAGCACAGATACGCAGTATTTT,CASTQVVGSSTDTQYF
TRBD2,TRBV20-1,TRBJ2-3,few,TGCAGTGCTAGAGATTCCTTTCGGGGGGGCTTGGCAGATACGCAGTATTTT,CSARDSFRGGLADTQYF
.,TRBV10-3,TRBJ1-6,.,TGTGCCATCAGTGAGACAGGGCCAAATTCACCCCTCCACTTT,CAISETGPNSPLHF
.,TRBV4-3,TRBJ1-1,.,TGCGCCAGCAGCCAAATTCTTTGGACTGAAGCTTTCTTT,CASSQILWTEAFF
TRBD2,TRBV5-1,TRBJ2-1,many,TGCGCCAGCAGTCCCTCCGGCGGGGGGGCCGGCAATGAGCAGTTCTTC,CASSPSGGGAGNEQFF
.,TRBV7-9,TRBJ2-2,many,TGTGCCAGCAGCCGGGACTCAGTGGTGCGGGAGCTGTTTTTT,CASSRDSVVRELFF
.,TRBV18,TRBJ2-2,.,TGTGCCAGCTCATCCCTAGCGACCGGGGAGCTGTTTTTT,CASSSLATGELFF
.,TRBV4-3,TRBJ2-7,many,TGCGCCAGCAGCCAAGCGCGGGGAAGCTCCTACGAGCAGTACTTC,CASSQARGSSYEQYF
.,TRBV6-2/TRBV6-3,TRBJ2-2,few,TGTGCCAGCACCTTACAGGGAAGGGCGAACACCGGGGAGCTGTTTTTT,CASTLQGRANTGELFF
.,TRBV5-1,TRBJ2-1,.,TGCGCCAGCAGCCAAAACTTGAACAATGAGCAGTTCTTC,CASSQNLNNEQFF
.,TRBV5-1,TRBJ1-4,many,TGCGCCAGCAGCGACCCGGCGGCTAATGAAAAACTGTTTTTT,CASSDPAANEKLFF
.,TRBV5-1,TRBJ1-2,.,TGCGCCAGCAGCCTGGGCCCAGCGGGGAACTATGGCTACACCTTC,CASSLGPAGNYGYTF
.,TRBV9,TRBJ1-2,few,TGTGCCAGCAGAGGCGAATTGCCTTGGGGCTACACCTTC,CASRGELPWGYTF